The 16 T cell receptor beta chains below come from one sample, sequenced in a study of shared clonotypes between healthy human individuals. Method: immunoSEQ multiplex PCR; TCRdb's copy keeps in-frame clones and lacks some. The top ten clones hold around 0.6% of a sample with fewer than 1.4 million clones, 78% of them seen once. The specimen sequenced was memory CD4+ T cells from PBMCs. Stated subset: CD45RA-negative fraction. The receptors come from a man aged 18 to 29 in good health. Some clones in this sample may be carry-over from other donors' samples.

This clone was seen more than once but under ten times. The chain is built from TRBV27 and TRBJ2-7; 12 bases are a match to TRBD1. Germline V CDR1 and CDR2: MNHEY, SMNVEV (reference sequence). V shed 6 bases, J shed 6 bases, and the junction held 15 bases outside the gene matches. The CDR3 consists of 17 residues. The CDR3 sequence: CASSKIPGTGGSREQYF. CDR3 sequence (DNA): TGTGCCAGCAGCAAGATCCCCGGGACAGGGGGCTCTCGCGAGCAGTACTTC.

This clone has just a few counts. The J gene is TRBJ1-5, the V gene TRBV19; D remains unclear. V lost 6 bases to trimming and J lost 1 base, with 10 bases between them. The germline V gene has CDR1 LNHDA and CDR2 SQIVND (reference sequence). The CDR3 runs to 14 residues. CDR3 region: CASRPVGSNQPQHF. The CDR3 DNA reads as TGTGCCAGTAGACCCGTCGGGAGCAATCAGCCCCAGCATTTT.

A single count supports this clone. The DNA for the CDR3 is TGCGCCAGCAAGGCTCTAGCGGGAGGCTTCCCCGGGGCCTACGAGCAGTACTTC. Translated: CASKALAGGFPGAYEQYF. The chain is built from TRBV5-1 and TRBJ2-7; 11 nucleotides match TRBD2. The CDR3 totals 18 residues. CDR1 SGHRS and CDR2 YFSETQ come from the germline V gene. Unmatched junction bases numbered 16, after V lost 6 bases and J lost 2 bases. Based on the CDR3 plus reference TRBV5-1 and TRBJ2-7, the full variable domain is KAGVTQTPRYLIKTRGQQVTLSCSPISGHRSVSWYQQTPGQGLQFLFEYFSETQRNKGNFPGRFSGRQFSNSRSEMNVSTLELGDSALYLCASKALAGGFPGAYEQYFGPGTRLTVT.

This clone was recorded once. V is TRBV28 and J is TRBJ2-5, with 8 bases fitting TRBD1. V was pared by 3 bases and J by 6 bases, with 9 bases of the junction left unmatched. The CDR3 totals 15 residues. CDR1 is MDHEN and CDR2 is SYDVKM in the germline V gene. DNA of the CDR3: TGTGCCAGCAGTTTTTACCGACAGGGGAGGAAGACCCAGTACTTC. It translates to CASSFYRQGRKTQYF.

The chain carries TRBV10-3 and TRBJ1-2; weak D call: TRBD1 (6 bases). V was shortened by 3 bases and J by 2 bases, with 19 bases between the two germline ends. The CDR3 is made up of 17 amino acids. Per the germline V gene, CDR1 is ENHRY and CDR2 is SYGVKD. The CDR3 loop is CAISERSIGTSNYGYTF. The CDR3 coding sequence is TGTGCCATCAGTGAAAGATCAATCGGGACATCCAACTATGGCTACACCTTC.

This clone was counted a single time. This chain links TRBV9 with TRBJ1-3; possible D gene TRBD1, 5 bases. V gave up 4 bases and J gave up 2 bases, with 13 bases separating them. Per germline, CDR1 SGDLS and CDR2 YYNGEE. This CDR3 is 15 amino acids long. Written as DNA, the CDR3 is TGTGCCAGCAGCAGCAGGGCCAGGGCTGGAAACACCATATATTTT. It translates to CASSSRARAGNTIYF.

The gene calls are TRBV28 and TRBJ1-1; D uncertain. V dropped 3 bases and J dropped 9 bases, with 8 bases sitting between them. This CDR3 has 11 residues. Per the germline V gene, CDR1 is MDHEN and CDR2 is SYDVKM. CDR3 residues: CASSLYGQAFF. The CDR3 DNA reads as TGTGCCAGCAGTTTGTATGGACAAGCTTTCTTT.

CDR3 region: CASSSRQTSSYNEQFF. CDR3 nucleotide sequence: TGCGCCAGCAGCTCTCGGCAGACGAGCTCCTACAATGAGCAGTTCTTC. The chain uses TRBV5-1 and TRBJ2-1; no firm D call. Germline lookup yields CDR1 SGHRS and CDR2 YFSETQ. The V gene lost 3 bases and the J gene lost 0 bases, with 13 bases spanning the gap. CDR3 length equals 16 residues.

The J gene is TRBJ1-1, the V gene TRBV2; D unclear. V lost 5 bases to trimming and J lost 9 bases, with 13 bases between them. Germline-derived CDR1 and CDR2 are SNHLY and FYNNEI. This CDR3 contains 12 residues. The CDR3 reads CASSWSGAQAFF. In DNA, the CDR3 is TGTGCCAGCAGTTGGAGTGGTGCCCAAGCTTTCTTT.

CDR3 sequence: CAWTGGRNYEQYF. As DNA, the CDR3 is TGTGCCTGGACGGGGGGGCGCAACTACGAGCAGTACTTC. This chain links TRBV30 with TRBJ2-7, with 8 positions matching TRBD2. CDR1 and CDR2 from the germline V gene are GTSNPN and SVGIG (reference sequence). The CDR3 covers 13 residues. Trimming removed 4 bases from V and 3 bases from J; junction bases left unmatched: 5.

The CDR3 loop is CASSLRAGPENEQFF. The CDR3 coding sequence is TGTGCCAGCAGCTTAAGAGCAGGGCCTGAGAATGAGCAGTTCTTC. The rearrangement links TRBV7-9 to TRBJ2-1; the D gene is possibly TRBD1 (5 bases). The CDR3 is made up of 15 amino acids. Germline loops: CDR1 SEHNR, CDR2 FQNEAQ (reference sequence). With 2 bases removed from V and 7 bases from J, the gap between germline ends came to 15 bases.

In this sample, this clone turned up a few times. The V and J genes are TRBV27 and TRBJ2-5; possibly TRBD2 for D (7 bases). The CDR3 length is 17 residues. V dropped 7 bases and J dropped 4 bases, with 25 bases sitting between them. Germline V lookup: CDR1 MNHEY, CDR2 SMNVEV (reference sequence). Here the CDR3 DNA reads TGTGCCAGCAAACCCATACTACGGGGGGCTCGGGGAGAGACCCAGTACTTC. It encodes CASKPILRGARGETQYF.

With regard to this clone: Being one base from a much bigger clone, this may be a read error. The chain recombines TRBV6-5 with TRBJ1-1; tentative D call: TRBD1 (5 bases). CDR1 is MNHEY, CDR2 SVGAGI, per germline. This CDR3 is 15 amino acids long. The CDR3 bases are TGTGCCAGCAGTTACGGTGGATCCGGAGGGACTGGAGCTTTCTTT. Protein sequence: CASSYGGSGGTGAFF.

Note on this clone: With a much larger clone just one base away, this may be a read error. Other nucleotide sequences from this sample produce the same CDR3. This sequence joins TRBV20-1 and TRBJ2-1, with TRBD2 as a possible D gene (6 bases). CDR1 and CDR2 from the germline V gene are DFQATT and SNEGSKA (reference sequence). V was cut by 5 bases and J by 7 bases, with 6 bases left in between. The CDR3 runs to 10 residues. CDR3 sequence reads: CSAGTNEQFF. CDR3 bases: TGCAGTGCTGGGACTAATGAGCAGTTCTTC.

Regarding this clone: The junction and the germline gene differ at one end; a read error may be behind it. The chain has TRBV6-5 and TRBJ2-3; unclear D gene. The length of the CDR3 is 12 residues. Germline assignment: CDR1 MNHEY and CDR2 SVGAGI. This chain's CDR3 is CTSRKGTDTQYF. CDR3 in DNA: TGTACCAGCAGGAAGGGCACAGATACGCAGTATTTT.

V and J are TRBV7-2 and TRBJ1-1; D gene unclear. The V gene's germline CDR1 is SGHTA and CDR2 FQGNSA. Trimming stripped 7 bases from V and 4 bases from J, with 16 bases between. The CDR3 extends over 14 amino acids. The CDR3 sequence is CASKKGSSSTEAFF. The CDR3 DNA follows: TGTGCCAGCAAGAAGGGCAGTTCTAGCACTGAAGCTTTCTTT.